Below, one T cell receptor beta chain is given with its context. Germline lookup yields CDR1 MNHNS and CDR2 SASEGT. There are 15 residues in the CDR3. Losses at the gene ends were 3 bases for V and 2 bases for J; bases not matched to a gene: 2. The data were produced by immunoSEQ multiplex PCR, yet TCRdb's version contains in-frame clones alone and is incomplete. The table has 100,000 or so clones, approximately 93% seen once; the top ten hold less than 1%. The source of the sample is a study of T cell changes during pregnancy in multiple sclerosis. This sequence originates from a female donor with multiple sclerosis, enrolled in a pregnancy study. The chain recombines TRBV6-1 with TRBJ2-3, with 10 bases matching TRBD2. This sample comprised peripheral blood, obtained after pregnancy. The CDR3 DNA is TGTGCCAGCAGTGATGGACTAGCGGTCACAGATACGCAGTATTTT. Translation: CASSDGLAVTDTQYF.